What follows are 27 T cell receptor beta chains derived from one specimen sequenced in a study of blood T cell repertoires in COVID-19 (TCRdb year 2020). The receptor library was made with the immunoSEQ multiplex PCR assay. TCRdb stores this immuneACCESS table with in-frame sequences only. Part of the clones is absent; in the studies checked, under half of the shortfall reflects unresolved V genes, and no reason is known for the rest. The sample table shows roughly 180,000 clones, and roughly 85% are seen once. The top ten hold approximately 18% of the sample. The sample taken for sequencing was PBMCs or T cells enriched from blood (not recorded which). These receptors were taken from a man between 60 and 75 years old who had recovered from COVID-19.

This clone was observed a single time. CDR3 nucleotides: TGTGCCAGCAGCCTAGACACCAGACAAGCCCAGCATTTT. Protein product: CASSLDTRQAQHF. The genes are TRBV7-9 and TRBJ1-5; D gene ambiguous. V was clipped by 5 bases and J by 11 bases, with 16 bases between them. The CDR3 has 13 residues. Germline CDR1 SEHNR, CDR2 FQNEAQ (reference sequence).

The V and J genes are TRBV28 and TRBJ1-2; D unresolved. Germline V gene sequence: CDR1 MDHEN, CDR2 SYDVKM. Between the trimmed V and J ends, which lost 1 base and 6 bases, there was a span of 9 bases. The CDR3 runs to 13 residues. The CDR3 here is CASSLSFPHGYTF. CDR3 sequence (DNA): TGTGCCAGCAGTTTATCCTTCCCCCATGGCTACACCTTC.

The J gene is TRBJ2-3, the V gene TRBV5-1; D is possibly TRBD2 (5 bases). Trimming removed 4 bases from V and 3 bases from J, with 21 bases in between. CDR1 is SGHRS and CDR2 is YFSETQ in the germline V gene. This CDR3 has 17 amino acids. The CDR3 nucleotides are TGCGCCAGCAGCGAAATACCCGGGCGAGGGATAACAGATACGCAGTATTTT. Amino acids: CASSEIPGRGITDTQYF.

This CDR3 is CASSFPPDRVGTEAFF. The CDR3 DNA reads as TGTGCCAGCAGTTTTCCCCCGGACAGGGTCGGCACTGAAGCTTTCTTT. The genes are TRBV28 and TRBJ1-1; TRBD1 matches 8 bases. The V gene end was trimmed by 3 bases and the J gene end by 4 bases; junction bases not matched to a gene: 10. This CDR3 is built from 16 residues. Germline V gives CDR1 MDHEN, CDR2 SYDVKM.

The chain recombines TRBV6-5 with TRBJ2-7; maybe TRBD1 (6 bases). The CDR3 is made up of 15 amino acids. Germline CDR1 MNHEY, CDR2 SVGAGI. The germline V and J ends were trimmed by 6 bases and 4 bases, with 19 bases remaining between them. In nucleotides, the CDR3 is TGTGCCAGCAGGAGGACAGACCTACCTCCGTACGAGCAGTACTTC. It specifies CASRRTDLPPYEQYF.

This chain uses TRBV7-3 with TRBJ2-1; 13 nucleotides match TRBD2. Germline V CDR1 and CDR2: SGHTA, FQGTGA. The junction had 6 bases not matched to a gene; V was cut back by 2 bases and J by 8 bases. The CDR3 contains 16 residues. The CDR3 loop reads CASSLGGLAGVHEQFF. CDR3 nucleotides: TGTGCCAGCAGCTTAGGTGGACTAGCGGGAGTGCATGAGCAGTTCTTC.

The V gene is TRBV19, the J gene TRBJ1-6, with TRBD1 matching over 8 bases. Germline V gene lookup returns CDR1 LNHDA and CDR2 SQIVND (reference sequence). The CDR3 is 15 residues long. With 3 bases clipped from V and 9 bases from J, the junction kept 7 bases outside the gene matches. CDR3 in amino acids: CASSISSGGPSPLHF. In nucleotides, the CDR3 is TGTGCCAGTAGTATCTCGTCAGGGGGCCCTTCACCCCTCCACTTT.

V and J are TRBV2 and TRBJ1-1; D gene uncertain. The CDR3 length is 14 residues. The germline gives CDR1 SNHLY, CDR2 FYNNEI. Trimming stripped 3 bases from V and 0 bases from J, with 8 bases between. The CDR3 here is CASSEGRLNTEAFF. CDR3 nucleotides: TGTGCCAGCAGTGAGGGCAGACTGAACACTGAAGCTTTCTTT. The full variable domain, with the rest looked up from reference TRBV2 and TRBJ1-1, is EPEVTQTPSHQVTQMGQEVILRCVPISNHLYFYWYRQILGQKVEFLVSFYNNEISEKSEIFDDQFSVERPDGSNFTLKIRSTKLEDSAMYFCASSEGRLNTEAFFGQGTRLTVV.

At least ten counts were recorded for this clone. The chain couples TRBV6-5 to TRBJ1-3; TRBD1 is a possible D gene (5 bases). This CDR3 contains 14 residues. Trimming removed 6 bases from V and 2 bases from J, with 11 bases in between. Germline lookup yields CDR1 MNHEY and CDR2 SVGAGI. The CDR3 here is CASSRRGAGNTIYF. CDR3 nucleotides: TGTGCCAGCAGCCGGCGGGGGGCTGGAAACACCATATATTTT.

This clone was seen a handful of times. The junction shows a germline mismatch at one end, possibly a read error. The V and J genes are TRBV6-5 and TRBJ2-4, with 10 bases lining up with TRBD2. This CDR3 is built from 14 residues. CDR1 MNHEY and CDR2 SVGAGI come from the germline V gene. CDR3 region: CASLEAGGAGIMDF. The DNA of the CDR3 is TGTGCCAGCCTCGAAGCGGGGGGGGCAGGGATAATGGACTTC.

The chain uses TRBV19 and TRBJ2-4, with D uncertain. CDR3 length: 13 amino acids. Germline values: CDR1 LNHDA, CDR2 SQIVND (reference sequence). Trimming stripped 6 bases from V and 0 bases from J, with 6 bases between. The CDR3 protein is CASRGLAKNIQYF. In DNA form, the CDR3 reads TGTGCCAGTAGGGGCCTAGCCAAAAACATTCAGTACTTC.

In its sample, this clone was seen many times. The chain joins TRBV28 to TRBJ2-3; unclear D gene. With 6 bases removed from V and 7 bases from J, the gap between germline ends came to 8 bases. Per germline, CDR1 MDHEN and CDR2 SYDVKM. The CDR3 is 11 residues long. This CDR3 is CASSVENTQYF. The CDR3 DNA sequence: TGTGCCAGCAGCGTCGAGAATACGCAGTATTTT.

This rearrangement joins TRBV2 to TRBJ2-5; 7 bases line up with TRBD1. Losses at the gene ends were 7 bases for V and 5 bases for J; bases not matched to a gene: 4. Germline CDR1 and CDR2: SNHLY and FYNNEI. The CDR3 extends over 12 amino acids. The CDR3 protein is CASTGGRETQYF. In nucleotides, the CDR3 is TGTGCCAGCACAGGGGGTAGGGAGACCCAGTACTTC.

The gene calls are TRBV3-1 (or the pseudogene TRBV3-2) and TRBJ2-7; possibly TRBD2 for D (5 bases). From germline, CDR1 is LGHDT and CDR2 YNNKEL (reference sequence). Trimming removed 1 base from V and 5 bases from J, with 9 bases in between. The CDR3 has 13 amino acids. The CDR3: CASSQVGVNEQYF. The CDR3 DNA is TGTGCCAGCAGCCAAGTCGGGGTGAACGAGCAGTACTTC.

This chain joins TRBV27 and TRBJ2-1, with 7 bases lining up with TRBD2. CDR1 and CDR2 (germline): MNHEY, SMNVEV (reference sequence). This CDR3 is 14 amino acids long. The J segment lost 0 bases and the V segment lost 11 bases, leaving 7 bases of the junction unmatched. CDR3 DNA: TGTGCCGGAGAACTAGCGAGCTCCTACAATGAGCAGTTCTTC. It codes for CAGELASSYNEQFF.

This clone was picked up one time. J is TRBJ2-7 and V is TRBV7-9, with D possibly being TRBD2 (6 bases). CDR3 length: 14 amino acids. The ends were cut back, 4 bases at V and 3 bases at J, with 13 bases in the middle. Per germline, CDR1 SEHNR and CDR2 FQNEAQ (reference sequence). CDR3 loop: CASSSMGLGYEQYF. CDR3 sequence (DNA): TGTGCCAGCAGCTCCATGGGACTCGGCTACGAGCAGTACTTC.

The CDR3 nucleotides are TGTGCCAGCAGCCAGAGCTCCTACGAGCAGTACTTC. Translated: CASSQSSYEQYF. The chain joins TRBV7-8 to TRBJ2-7, with no clear D. Germline-derived CDR1 and CDR2 are SGHVS and FQNEAQ. The length of the CDR3 is 12 residues. V shed 5 bases and J shed 0 bases, with 5 bases lying between them.

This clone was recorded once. The CDR3 protein is CASSRGPQETQYF. The DNA for the CDR3 is TGTGCCAGCAGCAGGGGTCCTCAAGAGACCCAGTACTTC. The V call is TRBV28, the J call TRBJ2-5, with D tentatively TRBD1 (6 bases). V shed 6 bases and J shed 2 bases, with 10 bases lying between them. This CDR3 contains 13 residues. Germline V gene data show CDR1 as MDHEN and CDR2 as SYDVKM.

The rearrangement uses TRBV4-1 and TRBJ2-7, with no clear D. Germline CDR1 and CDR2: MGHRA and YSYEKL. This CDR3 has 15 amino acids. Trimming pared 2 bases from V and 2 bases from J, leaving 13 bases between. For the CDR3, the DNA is TGCGCCAGCAGCCAATTTTCTACTCTCCCCTACGAGCAGTACTTC. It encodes CASSQFSTLPYEQYF.

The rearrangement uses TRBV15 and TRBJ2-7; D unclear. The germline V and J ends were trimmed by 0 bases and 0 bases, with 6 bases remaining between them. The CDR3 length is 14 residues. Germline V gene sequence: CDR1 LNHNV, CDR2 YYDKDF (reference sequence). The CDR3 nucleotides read TGTGCCACCAGCAGAGACCGTCGCTCCTACGAGCAGTACTTC. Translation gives CATSRDRRSYEQYF. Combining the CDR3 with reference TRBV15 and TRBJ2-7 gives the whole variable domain DAMVIQNPRYQVTQFGKPVTLSCSQTLNHNVMYWYQQKSSQAPKLLFHYYDKDFNNEADTPDNFQSRRPNTSFCFLDIRSPGLGDTAMYLCATSRDRRSYEQYFGPGTRLTVT.

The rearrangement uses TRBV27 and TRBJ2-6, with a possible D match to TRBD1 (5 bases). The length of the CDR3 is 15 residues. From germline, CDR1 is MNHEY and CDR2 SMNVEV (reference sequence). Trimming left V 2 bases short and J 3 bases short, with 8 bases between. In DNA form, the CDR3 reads TGTGCCAGCAGTTTAATAGGGGTTGGGGCCAACGTCCTGACTTTC. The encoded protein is CASSLIGVGANVLTF.

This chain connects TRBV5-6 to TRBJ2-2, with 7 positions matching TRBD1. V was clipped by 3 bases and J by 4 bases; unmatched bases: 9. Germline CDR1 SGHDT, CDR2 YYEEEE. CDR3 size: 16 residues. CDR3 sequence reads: CASSSRDSQITGELFF. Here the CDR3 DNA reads TGTGCCAGCAGCTCCCGGGACAGTCAGATCACCGGGGAGCTGTTTTTT.

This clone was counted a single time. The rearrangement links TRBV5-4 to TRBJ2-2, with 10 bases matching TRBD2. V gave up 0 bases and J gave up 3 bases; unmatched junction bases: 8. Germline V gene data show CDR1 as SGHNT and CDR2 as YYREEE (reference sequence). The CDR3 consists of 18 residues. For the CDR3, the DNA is TGTGCCAGCAGCTTGGGCATAGCGGGGGGCCAGGACACCGGGGAGCTGTTTTTT. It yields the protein CASSLGIAGGQDTGELFF.

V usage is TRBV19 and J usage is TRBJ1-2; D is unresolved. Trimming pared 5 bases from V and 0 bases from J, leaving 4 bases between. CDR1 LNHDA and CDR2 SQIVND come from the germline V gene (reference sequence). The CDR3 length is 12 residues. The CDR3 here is CASSRANYGYTF. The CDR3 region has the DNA TGTGCCAGTAGTCGTGCTAACTATGGCTACACCTTC.

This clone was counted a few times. This CDR3 reads CASRAGVGTQYF. The CDR3 DNA is TGTGCCAGCAGAGCGGGAGTCGGTACGCAGTATTTT. The V gene is TRBV2, the J gene TRBJ2-3; 8 bases align to TRBD2. CDR3 length: 12 amino acids. V shed 6 bases and J 8 bases; nucleotides not matched to a gene: 4. The germline V gene encodes CDR1 SNHLY and CDR2 FYNNEI.

CDR3 nucleotide sequence: TGTGCCAGTAGCCCGAGGGGACAGGTCAATCAGCCCCAGCATTTT. Translating it yields CASSPRGQVNQPQHF. This chain uses TRBV19 with TRBJ1-5, with 8 bases lining up with TRBD1. The germline V gene encodes CDR1 LNHDA and CDR2 SQIVND (reference sequence). CDR3 length: 15 residues. V shed 6 bases and J 3 bases; nucleotides not matched to a gene: 7.

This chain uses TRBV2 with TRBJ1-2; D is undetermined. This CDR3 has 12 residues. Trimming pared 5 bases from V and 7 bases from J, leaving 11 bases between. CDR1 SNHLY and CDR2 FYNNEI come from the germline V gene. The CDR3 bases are TGTGCCAGCAGTCCTCGAGGGAGTGGCTACACCTTC. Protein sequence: CASSPRGSGYTF.